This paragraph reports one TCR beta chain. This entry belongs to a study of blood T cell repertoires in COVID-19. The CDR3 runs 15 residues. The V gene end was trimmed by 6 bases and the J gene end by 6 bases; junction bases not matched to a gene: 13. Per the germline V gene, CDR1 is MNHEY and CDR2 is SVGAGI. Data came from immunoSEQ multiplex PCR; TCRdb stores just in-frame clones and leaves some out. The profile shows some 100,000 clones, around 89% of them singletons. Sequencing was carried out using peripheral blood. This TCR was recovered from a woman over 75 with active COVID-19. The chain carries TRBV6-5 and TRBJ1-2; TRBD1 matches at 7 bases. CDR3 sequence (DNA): TGTGCCAGCAGCTCCCGGGGCAGGGGGTCGGATGGCTACACCTTC. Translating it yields CASSSRGRGSDGYTF.